What follows are 23 T cell receptor beta chains derived from one specimen sequenced in a study of blood T cell repertoires in COVID-19 (dated by TCRdb to the early 2020s). To prepare the library, the immunoSEQ multiplex PCR assay was applied. In TCRdb, the immuneACCESS table is reduced to in-frame sequences with V and J assigned. These tables do not hold every clone; where another copy was compared, an unresolved V gene accounts for under half, and the others remain unexplained. The sample records nearly 110,000 clones, about 70% of which are singletons. Jointly, the top ten make up approximately 0.88% of the sample. The specimen was peripheral blood. These receptors came from a human donor with acute or convalescent COVID-19. The donor label of this sample is uncertain.

This clone has only a few counts. The chain has TRBV4-2 and TRBJ1-3; 8 nucleotides agree with TRBD1. Germline values: CDR1 LGHNA, CDR2 YNFKEQ. The CDR3 spans 16 residues. V lost 3 bases and J lost 4; bases outside the gene matches: 8. DNA for the CDR3: TGTGCCAGCAGCCATCCCGACAGGGGTTCCGGAAACACCATATATTTT. Amino acids: CASSHPDRGSGNTIYF.

The chain has TRBV5-1 and TRBJ1-5, with D perhaps TRBD1 (6 bases). The CDR3 is made up of 15 amino acids. Germline CDR1 SGHRS, CDR2 YFSETQ. The V and J ends lost 0 bases and 3 bases respectively, with 10 bases between them. The CDR3 sequence is CASSLGDNDNQPQHF. Written as DNA, the CDR3 is TGCGCCAGCAGCTTGGGGGACAACGACAATCAGCCCCAGCATTTT. Together with reference TRBV5-1 and TRBJ1-5, the CDR3 gives the full variable domain: KAGVTQTPRYLIKTRGQQVTLSCSPISGHRSVSWYQQTPGQGLQFLFEYFSETQRNKGNFPGRFSGRQFSNSRSEMNVSTLELGDSALYLCASSLGDNDNQPQHFGDGTRLSIL.

The V gene is TRBV28, the J gene TRBJ1-4; TRBD1 matches 10 bases. The CDR3 is 14 residues long. Germline assignment: CDR1 MDHEN and CDR2 SYDVKM. Losses at the gene ends were 6 bases for V and 7 bases for J; bases not matched to a gene: 5. CDR3 in amino acids: CASRTGTGAEKLFF. In DNA form, the CDR3 reads TGTGCCAGCAGAACCGGGACAGGGGCTGAAAAACTGTTTTTT.

The rearrangement links TRBV5-1 to TRBJ2-5, with 7 nucleotides matching TRBD1. Germline CDR1 reads SGHRS; CDR2 reads YFSETQ. Losses at the gene ends were 4 bases for V and 1 base for J; bases not matched to a gene: 4. This CDR3 contains 14 residues. CDR3 bases: TGCGCCAGCAGCGGGGGACAGCTCCAAGAGACCCAGTACTTC. It codes for CASSGGQLQETQYF.

The V gene is TRBV10-3, the J gene TRBJ2-1; TRBD2 matches 8 bases. The germline V gene encodes CDR1 ENHRY and CDR2 SYGVKD. V was pared by 7 bases and J by 5 bases, with 7 bases of the junction left unmatched. The CDR3 length is 14 residues. The CDR3 here is CAIKGWTSHNEQFF. In DNA form, the CDR3 reads TGTGCCATCAAGGGTTGGACTAGCCACAATGAGCAGTTCTTC.

The genes are TRBV18 and TRBJ1-2; D not resolved. V was shortened by 0 bases and J by 2 bases, with 16 bases between the two germline ends. Germline CDR1 reads KGHSH; CDR2 reads LQKENI. The CDR3 sequence is 17 residues long. The CDR3 region has the DNA TGTGCCAGCTCACCACCGGTTTCGGGGAATTTCAACTATGGCTACACCTTC. Translation: CASSPPVSGNFNYGYTF.

The V call is TRBV10-2, the J call TRBJ2-2; TRBD2 might be the D (6 bases). This CDR3 contains 13 residues. Germline CDR1 and CDR2: WSHSY and SAAADI. The ends were cut back, 10 bases at V and 3 bases at J, with 12 bases in the middle. The CDR3 region has the DNA TGCGCCACCGCGGGGTTTGACACCGGGGAGCTGTTTTTT. Protein product: CATAGFDTGELFF.

The DNA of the CDR3 is TGTGCCAGCAGCCCAACTAGCGGGGGGGCTTATGAGCAGTTCTTC. Encoded protein: CASSPTSGGAYEQFF. The chain links TRBV3-1 (or the pseudogene TRBV3-2) to TRBJ2-1; TRBD2 agrees at 13 bases. CDR3 length: 15 residues. V trimming: 4 bases; J trimming: 8 bases; junction bases outside the gene matches: 5. Looked up from germline, CDR1 is LGHDT and CDR2 is YNNKEL (reference sequence).

The chain employs TRBV5-1 and TRBJ1-2; 10 bases align to TRBD1. The germline V gene has CDR1 SGHRS and CDR2 YFSETQ. The CDR3 runs 14 residues. The junction had 6 bases not matched to a gene; V was cut back by 4 bases and J by 6 bases. CDR3 in amino acids: CASSLDRGRDGYTF. The CDR3 DNA reads as TGCGCCAGCAGCCTCGACAGGGGGCGGGATGGCTACACCTTC.

This CDR3 reads CASSENRGYQHF. The CDR3 nucleotides are TGTGCCAGCAGTGAAAACAGGGGGTACCAGCATTTT. V gene TRBV2 combines with J gene TRBJ1-5; 8 bases map to TRBD1. CDR1 and CDR2 from the germline V gene are SNHLY and FYNNEI. Germline trimming cut 2 bases from V and 12 bases from J; bases unmatched to any gene: 3. There are 12 residues in the CDR3.

The chain has TRBV27 and TRBJ2-1, with D perhaps matching TRBD1 (5 bases). The V end was cut by 7 bases, the J end by 10 bases, with 23 bases between. There are 15 residues in the CDR3. CDR1 MNHEY and CDR2 SMNVEV come from the germline V gene (reference sequence). This CDR3 reads CASTPLGALFGEQFF. CDR3 coding DNA: TGTGCCAGCACTCCCTTAGGGGCGCTCTTCGGGGAGCAGTTCTTC.

The table lists this clone with many counts. CDR3: CASGTGLYNSPLHF. CDR3 coding DNA: TGTGCCAGCGGGACAGGACTCTATAATTCACCCCTCCACTTT. This rearrangement joins TRBV2 to TRBJ1-6; 8 bases match TRBD1. The CDR3 extends over 14 amino acids. Looked up from germline, CDR1 is SNHLY and CDR2 is FYNNEI. The junction had 3 bases not matched to a gene; V was cut back by 8 bases and J by 3 bases. Supplemented by reference TRBV2 and TRBJ1-6, the full variable domain reads EPEVTQTPSHQVTQMGQEVILRCVPISNHLYFYWYRQILGQKVEFLVSFYNNEISEKSEIFDDQFSVERPDGSNFTLKIRSTKLEDSAMYFCASGTGLYNSPLHFGNGTRLTVT.

The gene calls are TRBV7-2 and TRBJ2-4; TRBD2 aligns across 10 bases. This CDR3 comprises 15 residues. Trimming at V came to 0 bases and at J to 5 bases, leaving 1 base not matched to a gene. CDR1 SGHTA and CDR2 FQGNSA come from the germline V gene. Here the CDR3 DNA reads TGTGCCAGCAGCTTAGCAGCGGGGGGGCAAAACATTCAGTACTTC. This codes for CASSLAAGGQNIQYF.

The chain joins TRBV28 to TRBJ2-7; the D gene is possibly TRBD1 (5 bases). In germline, CDR1 is MDHEN, CDR2 SYDVKM. Trimming took 4 bases from V and 1 from J, leaving 17 bases between them. The CDR3 length is 16 residues. The CDR3 spells CASSSGRTNLSYEQYV. CDR3 DNA sequence: TGTGCCAGCAGTTCAGGAAGGACAAATCTTTCCTACGAGCAGTACGTC.

The V gene is TRBV2, the J gene TRBJ1-1; D not resolved. CDR1 and CDR2 from the germline V gene are SNHLY and FYNNEI. This CDR3 contains 12 residues. The V end lost 8 bases, the J end lost 1 base, and 8 bases lay between the germline ends. The CDR3 DNA follows: TGTGCCAGCCGCAGTTCGAACACTGAAGCTTTCTTT. It codes for CASRSSNTEAFF.

V is TRBV5-1 and J is TRBJ2-2; no clear D gene. Germline lookup yields CDR1 SGHRS and CDR2 YFSETQ. This CDR3 has 16 residues. V shed 0 bases and J shed 1 base, with 10 bases lying between them. This CDR3 is CASSLALAENTGELFF. The CDR3 DNA is TGCGCCAGCAGCTTGGCCCTCGCGGAGAACACCGGGGAGCTGTTTTTT.

This chain connects TRBV6-2 or TRBV6-3 to TRBJ2-3; 8 nucleotides agree with TRBD2. Germline V lookup: CDR1 MNHEY, CDR2 SVGEGT. V lost 0 bases, J lost 3 bases, and 14 bases stayed unmatched. This CDR3 contains 19 residues. The CDR3 region is CASSYSTKPGLEGTDTQYF. CDR3 nucleotide sequence: TGTGCCAGCAGTTACTCGACCAAACCGGGACTAGAGGGTACAGATACGCAGTATTTT.

The chain's CDR3 is CASSLLEVSYEQYF. CDR3 DNA: TGTGCCAGCAGCTTATTGGAGGTCTCCTACGAGCAGTACTTC. The chain couples TRBV11-2 to TRBJ2-7; perhaps TRBD2 as D (5 bases). Between the trimmed V and J ends, which lost 2 bases and 0 bases, there was a span of 8 bases. The CDR3 covers 14 residues. Germline CDR1 is SGHAT and CDR2 is FQNNGV.

CDR3 sequence (DNA): TGTGCCAGTAGACGAGACTTCTATAATTCACCCCTCCACTTT. Amino acid sequence: CASRRDFYNSPLHF. The chain joins TRBV19 to TRBJ1-6, with D unresolved. This CDR3 has 14 residues. The ends were cut back, 6 bases at V and 3 bases at J, with 9 bases in the middle. Looked up from germline, CDR1 is LNHDA and CDR2 is SQIVND (reference sequence).

The rearrangement uses TRBV3-1 (or the pseudogene TRBV3-2) and TRBJ2-1, with D uncertain. The CDR3 consists of 15 residues. Germline assignment: CDR1 LGHDT and CDR2 YNNKEL (reference sequence). V was clipped by 3 bases and J by 3 bases, with 12 bases between them. The CDR3, as DNA: TGTGCCAGCAGCCACGTTCGCCCGGGCTACAATGAGCAGTTCTTC. The encoded protein is CASSHVRPGYNEQFF.

This rearrangement joins TRBV18 to TRBJ1-1; 7 bases are a match to TRBD1. This CDR3 region has 18 residues. The junction had 15 bases not matched to a gene; V was cut back by 1 base and J by 4 bases. The germline gives CDR1 KGHSH, CDR2 LQKENI. The CDR3 loop reads CASSPHGLGGGAITEAFF. The DNA of the CDR3 is TGTGCCAGCTCACCACACGGCCTCGGAGGGGGCGCGATCACTGAAGCTTTCTTT.

V and J are TRBV9 and TRBJ2-7; 7 bases agree with TRBD1. Per the germline V gene, CDR1 is SGDLS and CDR2 is YYNGEE. The CDR3 has 16 residues. Losses at the gene ends were 2 bases for V and 3 bases for J; bases not matched to a gene: 11. The CDR3 reads CASSVLDRDRHYEQYF. The CDR3 bases are TGTGCCAGCAGCGTTTTAGACCGGGACAGACACTACGAGCAGTACTTC. The full variable domain, in which reference TRBV9 and TRBJ2-7 provide the parts outside the CDR3, is DSGVTQTPKHLITATGQRVTLRCSPRSGDLSVYWYQQSLDQGLQFLIQYYNGEERAKGNILERFSAQQFPDLHSELNLSSLELGDSALYFCASSVLDRDRHYEQYFGPGTRLTVT.

The rearrangement joins TRBV19 to TRBJ1-2, with D perhaps matching TRBD1 (6 bases). The V end was cut by 1 base, the J end by 7 bases, with 13 bases between. The germline V gene encodes CDR1 LNHDA and CDR2 SQIVND (reference sequence). The CDR3 extends over 14 amino acids. The chain's CDR3 is CASSIGGRGRGYTF. In DNA form, the CDR3 reads TGTGCCAGTAGTATAGGGGGCAGGGGCCGTGGCTACACCTTC.